These 22 T cell receptor beta chains share one sample of origin, sequenced in a study of T cells in Graves' hyperthyroidism and ophthalmopathy. From RNA transcripts, TCR beta CDR3 regions were amplified. HTBI primers drove first-round RT-PCR of the TCR CDR3. One entry per CDR3 protein results from TCRdb running MiXCR on the multiplex PCR reads. The data hold approximately 700,000 distinct CDR3 sequences, with nearly 45% observed a single time. Sequenced sample: peripheral blood or thyroid tissue (not recorded which). All receptors come from an adult man with Graves' disease, either hyperthyroidism or ophthalmopathy (not recorded which).

This clonotype was seen at least ten times. For the CDR3, the DNA is TGTGCCGTCCGGGACGGCAACACTGAAGCTTTCTTT. Its protein is CAVRDGNTEAFF. The chain recombines TRBV10-3 with TRBJ1-1; D possibly corresponds to TRBD1 (5 bases). CDR1 and CDR2 from the germline V gene are ENHRY and SYGVKD. Trimming cost V 11 bases and J 2 bases, with 12 bases left between them. CDR3 length equals 12 residues.

This clonotype was counted ten times or more. The rearrangement uses TRBV7-8 and TRBJ1-6; a weak D match, TRBD1 (5 bases). V was shortened by 1 base and J by 9 bases, with 16 bases between the two germline ends. This CDR3 is built from 16 residues. Germline V gene sequence: CDR1 SGHVS, CDR2 FQNEAQ. The DNA for the CDR3 is TGTGCCAGCAGCTTAGATGGGGGAGTTAACGGTTCACCCCTCCACTTT. It is translated as CASSLDGGVNGSPLHF.

The CDR3 is CASSPELEVWDEKLFF. CDR3 DNA: TGTGCCAGCAGCCCTGAGTTGGAGGTGTGGGATGAAAAACTGTTTTTT. The V gene is TRBV13, the J gene TRBJ1-4, with D unresolved. CDR3 length: 16 amino acids. V was trimmed by 5 bases and J by 6 bases, leaving 19 bases between them. The germline gives CDR1 PRHDT, CDR2 FYEKMQ (reference sequence). The full variable domain, completed using reference TRBV13 and TRBJ1-4, is AAGVIQSPRHLIKEKRETATLKCYPIPRHDTVYWYQQGPGQDPQFLISFYEKMQSDKGSIPDRFSAQQFSDYHSELNMSSLELGDSALYFCASSPELEVWDEKLFFGSGTQLSVL.

A note on this clonotype: The junction differs from germline at one of its ends, possibly a read error. The CDR3 coding sequence is TGTGCCAGCAGCCCGACCCCCGGAGAGCAAGAGGCCCAGTACTTC. This sequence encodes CASSPTPGEQEAQYF. This rearrangement joins TRBV14 to TRBJ2-5; unclear D gene. The CDR3 spans 15 residues. Germline CDR1 reads SGHDN; CDR2 reads FVKESK.

Comments on this clonotype: This may stem from a read error, because a much larger clone lies one nucleotide away. This chain connects TRBV6-5 to TRBJ2-7; 9 bases agree with TRBD1. The CDR3 extends over 14 amino acids. J gave up 0 bases and V 4 bases, and 1 base lay outside the gene matches. CDR1 is MNHEY and CDR2 is SVGAGI in the germline V gene. The CDR3 DNA reads TGTGCCAGCAGTTGGACAGGGGCCTCCTACGAGCAGTACTTC. Encoded protein: CASSWTGASYEQYF.

The J gene is TRBJ1-4, the V gene TRBV2; TRBD1 might be the D (5 bases). Germline V gives CDR1 SNHLY, CDR2 FYNNEI. V lost 7 bases and J 8 bases, leaving 17 bases between the germline ends. The CDR3 is 14 amino acids. CDR3 DNA sequence: TGTGCCAGCACATGGGGGACCGGGCGGGAAAAACTGTTTTTT. Its protein product is CASTWGTGREKLFF. Full variable domain (remainder filled in from reference TRBV2 and TRBJ1-4): EPEVTQTPSHQVTQMGQEVILRCVPISNHLYFYWYRQILGQKVEFLVSFYNNEISEKSEIFDDQFSVERPDGSNFTLKIRSTKLEDSAMYFCASTWGTGREKLFFGSGTQLSVL.

This clonotype was counted ten times or more. The genes are TRBV29-1 and TRBJ1-6; perhaps TRBD1 as D (5 bases). CDR1 SQVTM and CDR2 ANQGSEA come from the germline V gene. The CDR3 runs 13 residues. Trimming pared 5 bases from V and 10 bases from J, leaving 15 bases between. CDR3 residues: CSVLPRVGSPLHF. DNA of the CDR3: TGCAGCGTTCTCCCCAGGGTTGGCTCACCCCTCCACTTT.

This clonotype has ten or more counts. A junction boundary mismatches the germline segment, possibly from a read error. J is TRBJ2-6 and V is TRBV15, with 8 bases aligning to TRBD1. The V gene's germline CDR1 is LNHNV and CDR2 YYDKDF (reference sequence). This CDR3 has 17 amino acids. The CDR3 protein is CATSGDRGTSGANVLTF. The CDR3 bases are TGTGCCACCAGCGGAGACAGGGGTACTTCTGGGGCCAACGTCCTGACTTTC.

This clonotype was seen a few times. The chain links TRBV20-1 to TRBJ2-7; 8 bases line up with TRBD2. Germline CDR1 is DFQATT and CDR2 is SNEGSKA (reference sequence). This CDR3 is built from 14 residues. Germline trimming cut 1 base from V and 5 bases from J; bases unmatched to any gene: 7. The CDR3 is CSARAAASGHEQYF. The CDR3, as DNA: TGCAGTGCTAGAGCGGCTGCTAGCGGGCACGAGCAGTACTTC.

In this sample, this clonotype turned up a few times. The chain carries TRBV9 and TRBJ1-4, with D unresolved. The ends were cut back, 3 bases at V and 7 bases at J, with 13 bases in the middle. Per germline, CDR1 SGDLS and CDR2 YYNGEE. The CDR3 has 14 amino acids. CDR3 DNA sequence: TGTGCCAGCAGCGCGACCCGGTCGGCTGAAAAACTGTTTTTT. Translating gives CASSATRSAEKLFF.

Many counts were recorded for this clonotype. The genes are TRBV20-1 and TRBJ1-5; possibly TRBD1 for D (5 bases). The V gene lost 6 bases and the J gene lost 2 bases, with 14 bases spanning the gap. Germline CDR1 DFQATT, CDR2 SNEGSKA (reference sequence). CDR3 length: 14 amino acids. CDR3 coding DNA: TGCAGTGCCTCCAGGGTATCGGGCAATCAGCCCCAGCATTTT. It codes for CSASRVSGNQPQHF.

The chain employs TRBV5-1 and TRBJ2-7; TRBD1 matches at 7 bases. Germline trimming cut 4 bases from V and 2 bases from J; bases unmatched to any gene: 6. In germline, CDR1 is SGHRS, CDR2 YFSETQ. The CDR3 covers 14 residues. This CDR3 is CASSPGQIAYEQYF. The CDR3, as DNA: TGCGCCAGCAGCCCGGGACAGATTGCCTACGAGCAGTACTTC. Full variable domain (rest looked up from reference TRBV5-1 and TRBJ2-7): KAGVTQTPRYLIKTRGQQVTLSCSPISGHRSVSWYQQTPGQGLQFLFEYFSETQRNKGNFPGRFSGRQFSNSRSEMNVSTLELGDSALYLCASSPGQIAYEQYFGPGTRLTVT.

This clonotype was detected ten times or more. The rearrangement joins TRBV2 to TRBJ2-5; D is ambiguous. The V end lost 4 bases, the J end lost 5 bases, and 14 bases lay between the germline ends. From germline, CDR1 is SNHLY and CDR2 FYNNEI. The CDR3 is 14 residues long. CDR3 residues: CASSGRPGLETQYF. CDR3 nucleotide sequence: TGTGCCAGCAGTGGTCGTCCAGGTCTCGAGACCCAGTACTTC.

This chain links TRBV20-1 with TRBJ1-1, with 7 nucleotides matching TRBD1. The CDR3 consists of 13 residues. The germline V gene encodes CDR1 DFQATT and CDR2 SNEGSKA (reference sequence). The ends lost 5 bases at V and 4 bases at J; junction bases unmatched: 7. CDR3 loop: CSASGGSVTEAFF. The CDR3 DNA reads as TGCAGTGCTTCAGGGGGTTCGGTCACTGAAGCTTTCTTT.

The genes are TRBV12-3 or TRBV12-4 and TRBJ1-5, with 7 positions matching TRBD1. J gave up 4 bases and V 6 bases, and 9 bases lay outside the gene matches. This CDR3 spans 15 amino acids. CDR3 sequence: CASSRDRGTNQPQHF. The CDR3 DNA is TGTGCCAGCAGCCGGGACAGAGGGACTAATCAGCCCCAGCATTTT.

The rearrangement links TRBV19 to TRBJ1-1; maybe TRBD1 (6 bases). The CDR3 totals 15 residues. V gave up 9 bases and J gave up 0 bases, with 17 bases separating them. The V gene's germline CDR1 is LNHDA and CDR2 SQIVND (reference sequence). The CDR3: CASRPSTGLNTEAFF. CDR3 coding DNA: TGTGCCAGCAGACCCTCCACAGGGTTGAACACTGAAGCTTTCTTT.

The rearrangement links TRBV12-5 to TRBJ1-3; D gene ambiguous. The CDR3 has 17 amino acids. Trimming shortened V by 7 bases and J by 0 bases, and 19 bases separated the two germline ends. Germline CDR1 LGHNT, CDR2 FRNRAP. CDR3 sequence reads: CASALTQLPISGNTIYF. CDR3 sequence (DNA): TGTGCTAGTGCCCTCACACAACTACCGATCTCTGGAAACACCATATATTTT.

CDR3 nucleotides: TGTGCCAGCAGTTTATCAAAGGGAAGCAATCAGCCCCAGCATTTT. Amino acid sequence: CASSLSKGSNQPQHF. V gene TRBV27 combines with J gene TRBJ1-5; D not resolved. Germline CDR1 MNHEY, CDR2 SMNVEV (reference sequence). V lost 0 bases to trimming and J lost 1 base, with 7 bases between them. CDR3 length: 15 amino acids.

V is TRBV2 and J is TRBJ2-2, with TRBD2 as a possible D gene (6 bases). The CDR3 extends over 15 amino acids. Germline lookup yields CDR1 SNHLY and CDR2 FYNNEI. V was shortened by 5 bases and J by 5 bases, with 15 bases between the two germline ends. The CDR3 coding sequence is TGTGCCAGCAGTTTTGTCCTAGCGAGGACCGGGGAGCTGTTTTTT. It yields the protein CASSFVLARTGELFF. Looking up the rest from reference TRBV2 and TRBJ2-2 gives the full variable domain: EPEVTQTPSHQVTQMGQEVILRCVPISNHLYFYWYRQILGQKVEFLVSFYNNEISEKSEIFDDQFSVERPDGSNFTLKIRSTKLEDSAMYFCASSFVLARTGELFFGEGSRLTVL.

To note about this clonotype: One base away lies a much larger clone, so this may be a sequencing read error. The chain employs TRBV10-3 and TRBJ1-2, with 7 bases lining up with TRBD1. The trim removed 6 bases at V and 8 bases at J, leaving 9 bases unmatched. The CDR3 length is 13 residues. Looked up from germline, CDR1 is ENHRY and CDR2 is SYGVKD. The chain's CDR3 is CAISEQGQRGYTF. The CDR3 DNA reads TGTGCCATCAGCGAACAGGGGCAACGGGGCTACACCTTC.

A word on this clonotype: A junction boundary mismatches the germline segment, possibly from a read error. The chain is built from TRBV7-2 and TRBJ2-6, with TRBD1 identical over 8 bases. The CDR3 sequence is 18 residues long. The germline V gene encodes CDR1 SGHTA and CDR2 FQGNSA. CDR3 sequence: CASSLRGRRISGANGLTF. The CDR3 DNA follows: TGTGCCAGCAGCCTCAGGGGGCGGCGGATATCTGGGGCCAACGGCCTGACTTTC.

This clonotype showed up just a few times. This sequence joins TRBV7-9 and TRBJ2-7; 11 bases are shared with TRBD1. CDR3 length: 15 residues. The germline V gene encodes CDR1 SEHNR and CDR2 FQNEAQ (reference sequence). The trim removed 0 bases at V and 2 bases at J, leaving 0 bases unmatched. CDR3 sequence reads: CASSLAGQGAYEQYF. DNA for the CDR3: TGTGCCAGCAGCTTAGCGGGACAGGGGGCCTACGAGCAGTACTTC.